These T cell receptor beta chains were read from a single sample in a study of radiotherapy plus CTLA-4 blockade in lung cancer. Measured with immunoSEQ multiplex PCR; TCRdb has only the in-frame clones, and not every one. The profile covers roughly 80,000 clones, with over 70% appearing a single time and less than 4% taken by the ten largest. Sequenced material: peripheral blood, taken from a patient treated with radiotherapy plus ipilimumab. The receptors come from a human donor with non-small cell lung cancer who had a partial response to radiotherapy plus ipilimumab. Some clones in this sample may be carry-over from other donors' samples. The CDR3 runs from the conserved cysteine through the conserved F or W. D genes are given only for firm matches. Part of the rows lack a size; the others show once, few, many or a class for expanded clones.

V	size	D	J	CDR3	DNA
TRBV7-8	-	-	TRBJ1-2	CASSTIRPSGDYGYTF	TGTGCCAGCAGCACCATACGGCCCTCCGGGGACTATGGCTACACCTTC
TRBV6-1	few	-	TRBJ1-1	CASRPGRTNTEAFF	TGTGCCAGCAGACCAGGGAGGACAAACACTGAAGCTTTCTTT
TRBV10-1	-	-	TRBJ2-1	CASSDTGSPYNEQFF	TGCGCCAGCAGTGATACCGGGAGCCCCTACAATGAGCAGTTCTTC
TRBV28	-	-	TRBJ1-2	CASSSRRNYGYTF	TGTGCCAGCAGTTCTCGGAGGAACTATGGCTACACCTTC
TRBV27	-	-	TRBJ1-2	CASSLTWHNYGYTF	TGTGCCAGCAGTTTAACCTGGCATAACTATGGCTACACCTTC
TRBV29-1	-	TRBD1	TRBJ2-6	CSVEARDRGPSGANVLTF	TGCAGCGTTGAAGCCCGGGACAGGGGACCCTCTGGGGCCAACGTCCTGACTTTC
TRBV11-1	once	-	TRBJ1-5	CASRWRVTISNQPQHF	TGTGCCAGCAGATGGAGGGTAACGATTAGCAATCAGCCCCAGCATTTT
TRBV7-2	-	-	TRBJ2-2	CASSPRLGDTGELFF	TGTGCCAGCAGCCCGAGATTGGGAGACACCGGGGAGCTGTTTTTT
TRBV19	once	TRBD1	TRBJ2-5	CASSHRTGGKETQYF	TGTGCCAGTAGTCACCGGACAGGGGGAAAAGAGACCCAGTACTTC
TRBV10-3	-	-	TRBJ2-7	CAISGGFPYEQYF	TGTGCCATCAGTGGAGGGTTCCCCTACGAGCAGTACTTC
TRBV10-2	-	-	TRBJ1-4	CASSEVRATNEKLFF	TGCGCCAGCAGTGAAGTCCGGGCAACTAATGAAAAACTGTTTTTT